Included here is one T cell receptor beta chain sequence, with context. A few counts support this clone. Its cognate antigen has yet to be identified. No much larger clonotype is one base removed from it; base qualities were not supplied. Collaborating institutions collected whole blood in K2EDTA tubes following their own protocols. Collaborator samples were shipped for TCRbeta analysis as frozen whole blood, isolated PBMCs, or DNA extracted from either sample type. This sample was included in a study of blood T cell repertoires in COVID-19 (TCRdb year 2020). At the level of the whole study: Samples covering the acute and convalescent phases of COVID-19 were provided by collaborators in the United States, Italy and Spain. The prospective study material was composed of cDNA or gDNA derived from T cells, B-cell-depleted T cells, or PBMCs. The dataset comprised deeply sampled blood TCRbeta repertoires from subjects exposed to, actively infected with, or recovered from COVID-19. The repertoires were released in a freely available public database intended as a resource for research on the immune response to SARS-CoV-2. The samples were drawn from the first 160 participants of the ongoing ImmuneRACE study and from 1,254 subjects provided by 6 global collaborators. Nearly every sample came with metadata listing a de-identified subject ID, COVID-19 status, age in years and sex. Where HLA class I and class II types were available, the types were taken from metadata supplied by the sample provider, not from assay-based typing. The study at large found these results: The amount of clinical and demographic metadata varied by source and participant and was provided uncurated.

TCRbeta CDR3 regions were amplified from genomic DNA by means of the immunoSEQ Assay, a bias-controlled multiplex PCR. The published analysis was carried out like this. The number of nucleated cells in each sample was estimated from the amplification of reference gene primers within the assay. To quantify the absolute abundance of each unique TCRbeta CDR3 rearrangement, sequence reads were collapsed and filtered. For each sample, productive Simpson clonality was calculated as the square root of Simpson's diversity index across productive rearrangements. Drawn from immuneACCESS, this table holds only the in-frame rearrangements with V and J called that TCRdb kept. Clones are partly lost; checked studies trace under half to an unresolved V gene and leave the rest unexplained. V, J and clone size were drawn from that table, and D and trimming were deduced from the DNA. This sample holds some 260,000 clones; about 86% were observed only once. The top ten clonotypes cover nearly 9% of the sample.

The source of this sequence is a man at least 80 years old with acute or convalescent COVID-19. Sequences were obtained from peripheral blood.

The CDR3 corresponds to CASSATGGSLEQYF. Here is the DNA: TGCGCCAGCAGCGCTACAGGGGGTTCGTTGGAGCAGTACTTC. The receptor chain draws on TRBV5-1 and TRBJ2-7, with 8 middle bases fitting TRBD1. The germline V gene specifies SGHRS as CDR1 and YFSETQ as CDR2. Trimming leaves V shorter by 4 bases and J shorter by 7 bases, with the junction holding 10 bases beyond the gene matches. CDR3 length: 14 amino acids, cysteine to phenylalanine. The DNA shown is the 42-base CDR3, in frame from base 1.